This is a list of T cell receptor beta chains from one sample in a study of blood T cell repertoires in COVID-19. TCRdb keeps only in-frame clones here, not all; method: immunoSEQ multiplex PCR. The repertoire consists of under 250,000 clones, with around 83% occurring once and the leading ten covering about 1.3%. Sequencing was done on a sample of PBMCs or T cells enriched from blood (not recorded which). Receptor source: a woman aged 35 to 49 with acute COVID-19. CDR3s include the opening cysteine and the closing phenylalanine or tryptophan. A D gene is named only where the DNA matches it firmly. Clone size is shown for a subset of rows, as once, few, many or a class of expanded clone.

j_call v_call clone_size d_call cdr3_aa cdr3_nt
TRBJ2-7 TRBV6-5 few TRBD1 CASSPDRAASLEQYF TGTGCCAGCAGCCCCGACAGGGCTGCAAGCCTCGAGCAGTACTTC
TRBJ2-7 TRBV18 once TRBD1 CASSPPERTGYEQYF TGTGCCAGCTCACCACCGGAGAGGACAGGCTACGAGCAGTACTTC
TRBJ2-5 TRBV6-2/TRBV6-3 . TRBD2 CASSPGLAEETQYF TGTGCCAGCAGTCCAGGACTAGCGGAAGAGACCCAGTACTTC
TRBJ1-1 TRBV27 once TRBD1 CASSFTGAEAFF TGTGCCAGCAGTTTCACAGGGGCAGAAGCTTTCTTT
TRBJ1-2 TRBV5-1 few TRBD1 CASSLIGTEYGYTF TGCGCCAGCAGCTTAATAGGGACAGAGTATGGCTACACCTTC
TRBJ1-1 TRBV7-2 . . CASTLQGGDTEAFF TGTGCCAGCACCCTGCAGGGCGGGGACACTGAAGCTTTCTTT
TRBJ2-1 TRBV14 . TRBD1 CASSQDRGVSEQFF TGTGCCAGCAGCCAGGACAGGGGTGTTAGTGAGCAGTTCTTC
TRBJ1-5 TRBV4-1 . . CASSQAQGRQPQHF TGCGCCAGCAGCCAAGCGCAGGGTCGTCAGCCCCAGCATTTT
TRBJ1-2 TRBV10-3 few . CAISHQLTGGGYTF TGTGCCATCAGCCACCAGTTGACAGGCGGGGGCTACACCTTC
TRBJ2-3 TRBV19 many TRBD2 CASSIVRGGGAADTQYF TGTGCCAGTAGTATAGTAAGGGGCGGGGGGGCAGCAGATACGCAGTATTTT
TRBJ2-1 TRBV27 . TRBD2 CVSSLAGQTNEQFF TGTGTCAGCAGTTTAGCGGGTCAGACCAATGAGCAGTTCTTC
TRBJ2-7 TRBV2 . TRBD1 CASSTDRGRRNEQYF TGTGCCAGCAGTACGGACAGGGGACGGCGAAACGAGCAGTACTTC
TRBJ1-1 TRBV7-6 . TRBD1 CASSSRTGSPEAFF TGTGCCAGCAGCTCGAGGACAGGGAGTCCTGAAGCTTTCTTT
TRBJ1-6 TRBV7-9 . TRBD1 CASSFTDRVDSPLHF TGTGCCAGCAGCTTTACGGACAGGGTAGATTCACCCCTCCACTTT
TRBJ2-7 TRBV7-3 . . CASSLTIGGPHEQYF TGTGCCAGCAGCTTAACGATCGGGGGGCCCCACGAGCAGTACTTC
TRBJ2-5 TRBV10-2 . TRBD1 CASRETGEETQYF TGCGCCAGCAGGGAGACAGGGGAAGAGACCCAGTACTTC
TRBJ2-1 TRBV5-8 . TRBD2 CASTQPNGGALGNEQFF TGTGCCAGCACCCAACCCAACGGGGGGGCTTTGGGCAATGAGCAGTTCTTC
TRBJ1-2 TRBV7-9 . TRBD1 CASSLGTGHYGYTF TGTGCCAGCAGCTTGGGGACAGGGCACTATGGCTACACCTTC
TRBJ1-2 TRBV19 . . CASVTGDYGYTF TGTGCCAGTGTGACTGGTGACTATGGCTACACCTTC
TRBJ1-2 TRBV11-2 . . CASGFGQTYGYTF TGTGCCAGCGGGTTCGGACAGACCTATGGCTACACCTTC
TRBJ1-6 TRBV6-5 . . CASSYRGLYSPLHF TGTGCCAGCAGTTATCGAGGGCTTTATTCACCCCTCCACTTT
TRBJ1-3 TRBV7-6 . . CASSLGVGNTIYF TGTGCCAGCAGCTTAGGCGTGGGAAACACCATATATTTT
TRBJ2-3 TRBV7-3 . TRBD2 CASRASGSTDTQYF TGTGCCAGCAGGGCTAGCGGGAGCACAGATACGCAGTATTTT
TRBJ2-7 TRBV18 . . CASSVQGPYEQYF TGTGCCAGCTCAGTTCAGGGGCCCTACGAGCAGTACTTC
TRBJ1-5 TRBV28 . TRBD1 CASSIPQGENQPQHF TGTGCCAGCAGTATACCACAGGGGGAAAATCAGCCCCAGCATTTT
TRBJ1-2 TRBV6-5 . . CASSRDRSNGYTF TGTGCCAGCAGTCGCGACAGGTCAAATGGCTACACCTTC
TRBJ1-3 TRBV11-2 few TRBD1 CASSGQGRNTIYF TGTGCCAGCAGCGGACAGGGTCGAAACACCATATATTTT
TRBJ2-5 TRBV7-8 . . CASSLQGYETQYF TGTGCCAGCAGCTTACAGGGTTACGAGACCCAGTACTTC
TRBJ1-4 TRBV30 . TRBD1 CAWSGQGLMNEKLFF TGTGCCTGGAGCGGACAGGGGTTAATGAATGAAAAACTGTTTTTT
TRBJ1-2 TRBV30 . . CAWSVHQTVYGYTF TGTGCCTGGAGTGTACACCAGACAGTATATGGCTACACCTTC
TRBJ2-4 TRBV4-1 . TRBD2 CASSQDLTGGPSKNIQYF TGCGCCAGCAGCCAAGATCTTACGGGGGGGCCGTCCAAAAACATTCAGTACTTC
TRBJ1-4 TRBV6-6 . . CASQRTGTVGEKLFF TGTGCCAGCCAGAGAACAGGGACGGTAGGAGAAAAACTGTTTTTT
TRBJ1-6 TRBV4-2 . . CASSQEAGEGGSPLHF TGTGCCAGCAGCCAAGAGGCCGGGGAGGGAGGGTCACCCCTCCACTTT
TRBJ2-1 TRBV3-1/TRBV3-2 . . CASSPILSADGSYNEQFF TGTGCCAGCAGCCCTATACTATCAGCGGACGGCTCCTACAATGAGCAGTTCTTC
TRBJ1-6 TRBV27 . TRBD1 CASSPRGLQGNSPLHF TGTGCCAGCAGTCCCAGGGGGCTTCAGGGTAATTCACCCCTCCACTTT
TRBJ1-5 TRBV3-1/TRBV3-2 few . CASSPSTVQPQHF TGTGCCAGCAGCCCATCGACAGTGCAGCCCCAGCATTTT
TRBJ2-7 TRBV7-8 . TRBD1 CASSARQGASYEQYF TGTGCCAGCAGCGCCCGACAGGGGGCTTCCTACGAGCAGTACTTC
TRBJ2-7 TRBV7-6 . . CASSFGSSYEQYF TGTGCCAGCAGCTTTGGGAGCTCCTACGAGCAGTACTTC
TRBJ2-7 TRBV7-9 . . CASRQGPSYEQYF TGTGCCAGCAGGCAGGGTCCCTCCTACGAGCAGTACTTC
TRBJ2-7 TRBV7-6 . TRBD2 CASSLGLAGSEQYF TGTGCCAGCAGCCTCGGACTAGCGGGGAGCGAGCAGTACTTC
TRBJ1-1 TRBV30 . . CACDRLMNTEAFF TGTGCCTGCGACAGGTTAATGAACACTGAAGCTTTCTTT
TRBJ2-2 TRBV7-3 . . CASSLNTGELFF TGTGCCAGCAGCCTGAACACCGGGGAGCTGTTTTTT
TRBJ2-5 TRBV2 . . CASSEGRGKETQYF TGTGCCAGCAGTGAAGGCAGGGGAAAAGAGACCCAGTACTTC
TRBJ2-7 TRBV7-9 . . CASSPLGREGYEQYF TGTGCCAGCAGCCCGCTGGGGCGGGAAGGCTACGAGCAGTACTTC
TRBJ1-2 TRBV19 once . CASKVGFGYGYTF TGTGCCAGTAAGGTCGGGTTTGGCTATGGCTACACCTTC
TRBJ2-7 TRBV21-1 . . CASSKWDRLILYEQYF TGTGCCAGCAGCAAATGGGACAGGCTTATCTTATACGAGCAGTACTTC
TRBJ2-1 TRBV5-1 few . CASSWGSFPGDEQFF TGCGCCAGCAGCTGGGGTTCGTTCCCCGGGGATGAGCAGTTCTTC
TRBJ1-2 TRBV7-2 . . CASSARAGLNYGYTF TGTGCCAGCAGCGCCCGAGCCGGGTTGAACTATGGCTACACCTTC
TRBJ1-1 TRBV5-1 . TRBD1 CASSYGTGGSGTEAFF TGCGCCAGCAGCTACGGGACAGGGGGCAGTGGCACTGAAGCTTTCTTT
TRBJ2-3 TRBV21-1 . . CASSGGQALLTDTQYF TGTGCCAGCAGTGGAGGGCAGGCCCTACTCACAGATACGCAGTATTTT
TRBJ2-7 TRBV3-1/TRBV3-2 once . CASSPGGRHYEQYF TGTGCCAGCAGCCCCGGAGGGAGGCACTACGAGCAGTACTTC
TRBJ2-5 TRBV30 . . CAWSNLGGDETQYF TGTGCCTGGAGTAACTTGGGTGGAGATGAGACCCAGTACTTC
TRBJ2-3 TRBV2 . . CASSDGVTDTQYF TGTGCCAGCAGTGACGGGGTCACAGATACGCAGTATTTT